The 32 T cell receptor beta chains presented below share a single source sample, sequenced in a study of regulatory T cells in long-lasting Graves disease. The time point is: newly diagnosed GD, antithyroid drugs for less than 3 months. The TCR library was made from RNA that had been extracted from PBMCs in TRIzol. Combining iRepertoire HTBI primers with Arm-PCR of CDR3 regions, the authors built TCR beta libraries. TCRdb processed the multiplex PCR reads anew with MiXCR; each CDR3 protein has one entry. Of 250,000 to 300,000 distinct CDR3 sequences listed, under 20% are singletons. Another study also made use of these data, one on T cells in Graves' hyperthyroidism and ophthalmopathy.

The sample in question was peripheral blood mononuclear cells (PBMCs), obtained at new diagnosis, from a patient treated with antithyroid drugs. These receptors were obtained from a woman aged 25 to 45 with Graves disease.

The CDR3 reads CSARADYEQYF. DNA of the CDR3: TGCAGTGCTCGAGCAGACTACGAGCAGTACTTC. This sequence joins TRBV20-1 and TRBJ2-7; D is unresolved. Per the germline V gene, CDR1 is DFQATT and CDR2 is SNEGSKA (reference sequence). The CDR3 sequence is 11 residues long. Trimming stripped 5 bases from V and 3 bases from J, with 8 bases between.

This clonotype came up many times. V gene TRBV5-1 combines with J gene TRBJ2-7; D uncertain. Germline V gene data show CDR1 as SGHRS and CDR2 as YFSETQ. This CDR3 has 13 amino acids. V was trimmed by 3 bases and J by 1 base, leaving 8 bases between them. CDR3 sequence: CASSYRESYEQYF. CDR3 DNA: TGCGCCAGCAGCTACCGAGAATCCTACGAGCAGTACTTC.

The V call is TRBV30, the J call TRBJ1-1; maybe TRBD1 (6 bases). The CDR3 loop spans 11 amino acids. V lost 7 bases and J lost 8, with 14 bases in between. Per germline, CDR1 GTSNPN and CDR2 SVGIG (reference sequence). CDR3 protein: CASQGAREAFF. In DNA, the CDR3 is TGTGCCTCACAGGGCGCGAGAGAAGCTTTCTTT.

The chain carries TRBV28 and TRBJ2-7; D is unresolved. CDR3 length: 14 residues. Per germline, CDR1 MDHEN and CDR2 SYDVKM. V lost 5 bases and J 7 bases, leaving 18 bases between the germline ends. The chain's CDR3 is CASSADRPPGEQYF. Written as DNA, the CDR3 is TGTGCCAGCAGTGCCGATCGGCCGCCTGGGGAGCAGTACTTC.

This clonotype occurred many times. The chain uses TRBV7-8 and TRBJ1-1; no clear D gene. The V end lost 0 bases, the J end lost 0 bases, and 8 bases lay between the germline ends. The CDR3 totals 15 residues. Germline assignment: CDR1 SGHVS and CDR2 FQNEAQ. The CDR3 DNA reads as TGTGCCAGCAGCTTAGCGAAGACCATGAACACTGAAGCTTTCTTT. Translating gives CASSLAKTMNTEAFF.

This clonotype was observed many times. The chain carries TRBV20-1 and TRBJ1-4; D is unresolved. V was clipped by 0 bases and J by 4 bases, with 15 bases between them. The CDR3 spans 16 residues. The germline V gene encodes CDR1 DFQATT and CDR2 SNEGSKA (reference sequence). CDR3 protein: CSARDPLSLLNEKLFF. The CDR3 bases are TGCAGTGCTAGAGATCCGCTAAGTCTACTTAATGAAAAACTGTTTTTT.

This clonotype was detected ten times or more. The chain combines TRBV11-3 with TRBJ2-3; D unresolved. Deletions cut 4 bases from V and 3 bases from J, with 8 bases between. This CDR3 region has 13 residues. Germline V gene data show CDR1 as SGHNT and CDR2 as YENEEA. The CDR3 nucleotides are TGTGCCAGCAGCTCGCTTCAAACAGATACGCAGTATTTT. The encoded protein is CASSSLQTDTQYF.

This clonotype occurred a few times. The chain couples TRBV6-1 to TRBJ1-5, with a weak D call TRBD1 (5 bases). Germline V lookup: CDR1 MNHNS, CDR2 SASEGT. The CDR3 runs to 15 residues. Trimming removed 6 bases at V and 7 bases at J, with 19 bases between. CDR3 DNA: TGTGCCAGCAGCGTGGGGGGGGGGGGGAAACAGCCCCAGCATTTT. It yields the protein CASSVGGGGKQPQHF.

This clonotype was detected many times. CDR3 coding DNA: TGCGCCAGCAGCGGTGGATCTCTTGGCGCTGAAGCTTTCTTT. This codes for CASSGGSLGAEAFF. This chain links TRBV10-1 with TRBJ1-1; D is undetermined. V was clipped by 6 bases and J by 6 bases, with 17 bases between them. This CDR3 is 14 amino acids long. The V gene's germline CDR1 is WNHNN and CDR2 SYGVQD (reference sequence).

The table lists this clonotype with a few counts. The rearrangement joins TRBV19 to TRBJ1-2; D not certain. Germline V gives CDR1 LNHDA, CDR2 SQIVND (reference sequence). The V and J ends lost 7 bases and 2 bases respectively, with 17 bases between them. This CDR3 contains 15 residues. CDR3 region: CASNPAAANNYGYTF. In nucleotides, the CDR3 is TGTGCCAGTAACCCAGCGGCAGCGAACAACTATGGCTACACCTTC.

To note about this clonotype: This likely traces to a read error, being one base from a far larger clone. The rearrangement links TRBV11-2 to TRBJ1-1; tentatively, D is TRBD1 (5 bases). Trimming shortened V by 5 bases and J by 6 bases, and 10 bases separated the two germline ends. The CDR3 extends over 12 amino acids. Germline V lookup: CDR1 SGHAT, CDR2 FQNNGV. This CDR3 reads CASSRDGAEAFF. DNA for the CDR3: TGTGCCAGCAGCCGGGACGGAGCTGAAGCTTTCTTT.

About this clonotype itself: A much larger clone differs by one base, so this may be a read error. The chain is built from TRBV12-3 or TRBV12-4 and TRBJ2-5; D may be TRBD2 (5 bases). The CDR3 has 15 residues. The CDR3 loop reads CASSEVGPNGETLYF. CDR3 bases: TGTGCCAGCAGTGAAGTTGGGCCCAACGGGGAGACCCTGTACTTC.

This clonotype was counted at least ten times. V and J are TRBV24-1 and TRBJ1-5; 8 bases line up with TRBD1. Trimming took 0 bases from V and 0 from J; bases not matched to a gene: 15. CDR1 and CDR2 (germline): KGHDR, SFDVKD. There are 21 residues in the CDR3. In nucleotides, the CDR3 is TGTGCCACCAGTGATTTGGCAGGACAGGGCAACAAGAGTGTTAGCAATCAGCCCCAGCATTTT. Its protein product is CATSDLAGQGNKSVSNQPQHF.

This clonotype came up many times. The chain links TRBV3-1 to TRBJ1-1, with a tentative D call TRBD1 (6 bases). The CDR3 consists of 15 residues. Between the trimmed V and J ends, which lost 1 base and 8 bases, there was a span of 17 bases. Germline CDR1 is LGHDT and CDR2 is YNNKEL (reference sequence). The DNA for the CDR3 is TGTGCCAGCAGCCAAGGGTCAGGGGCCCTGGGGGAAGCTTTCTTT. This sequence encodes CASSQGSGALGEAFF. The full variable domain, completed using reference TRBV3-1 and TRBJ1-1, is DTAVSQTPKYLVTQMGNDKSIKCEQNLGHDTMYWYKQDSKKFLKIMFSYNNKELIINETVPNRFSPKSPDKAHLNLHINSLELGDSAVYFCASSQGSGALGEAFFGQGTRLTVV.

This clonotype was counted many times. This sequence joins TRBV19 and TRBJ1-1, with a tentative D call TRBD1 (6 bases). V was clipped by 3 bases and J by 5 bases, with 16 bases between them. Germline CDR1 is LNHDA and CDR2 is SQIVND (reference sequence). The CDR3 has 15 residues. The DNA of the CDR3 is TGTGCCAGTAGTATCGCAGGGGAGGGAGGGACTGAAGCTTTCTTT. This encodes CASSIAGEGGTEAFF. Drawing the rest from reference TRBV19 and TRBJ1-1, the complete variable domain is DGGITQSPKYLFRKEGQNVTLSCEQNLNHDAMYWYRQDPGQGLRLIYYSQIVNDFQKGDIAEGYSVSREKKESFPLTVTSAQKNPTAFYLCASSIAGEGGTEAFFGQGTRLTVV.

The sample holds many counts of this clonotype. The CDR3 DNA follows: TGTGCCAGCAGCTTGGCCTTAAAGCGGGGGGCTTACAATGAGCAGTTCTTC. This codes for CASSLALKRGAYNEQFF. This rearrangement joins TRBV5-4 to TRBJ2-1, with TRBD2 matching over 9 bases. V trimming: 0 bases; J trimming: 4 bases; junction bases outside the gene matches: 8. CDR3 size: 17 residues. The germline V gene has CDR1 SGHNT and CDR2 YYREEE (reference sequence).

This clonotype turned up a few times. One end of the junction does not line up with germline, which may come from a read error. The CDR3 here is CASSYVDTGELLF. In nucleotides, the CDR3 is TGTGCCAGCAGCTATGTAGACACCGGGGAGCTGCTTTTT. The genes are TRBV7-9 and TRBJ2-2; D may be TRBD2 (5 bases). The CDR3 loop spans 13 amino acids. Germline V gene lookup returns CDR1 SEHNR and CDR2 FQNEAQ (reference sequence).

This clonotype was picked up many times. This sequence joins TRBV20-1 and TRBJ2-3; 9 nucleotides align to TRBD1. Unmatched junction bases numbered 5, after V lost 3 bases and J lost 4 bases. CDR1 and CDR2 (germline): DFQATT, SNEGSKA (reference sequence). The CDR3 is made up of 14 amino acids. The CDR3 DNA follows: TGCAGTGCTAGCCACAGGGGGCGGGCAGATACGCAGTATTTT. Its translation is CSASHRGRADTQYF.

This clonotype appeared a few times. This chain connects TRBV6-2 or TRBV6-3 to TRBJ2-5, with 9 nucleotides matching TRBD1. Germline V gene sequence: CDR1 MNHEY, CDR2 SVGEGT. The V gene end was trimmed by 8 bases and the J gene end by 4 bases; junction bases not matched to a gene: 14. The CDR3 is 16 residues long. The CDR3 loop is CASRQYRGRYGETQYF. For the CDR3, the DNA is TGTGCCAGCCGACAGTACAGGGGGCGTTACGGAGAGACCCAGTACTTC.

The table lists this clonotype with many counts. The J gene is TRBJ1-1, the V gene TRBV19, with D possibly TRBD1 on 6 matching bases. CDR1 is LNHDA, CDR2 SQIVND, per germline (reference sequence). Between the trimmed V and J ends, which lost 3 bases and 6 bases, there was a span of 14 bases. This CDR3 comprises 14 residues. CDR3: CASSIGQRVSEAFF. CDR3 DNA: TGTGCCAGTAGTATCGGACAGCGAGTATCTGAAGCTTTCTTT.

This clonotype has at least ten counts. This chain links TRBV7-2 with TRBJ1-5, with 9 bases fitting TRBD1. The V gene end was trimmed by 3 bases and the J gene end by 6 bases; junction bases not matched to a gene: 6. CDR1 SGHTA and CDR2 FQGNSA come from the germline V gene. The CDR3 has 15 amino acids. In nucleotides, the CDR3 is TGTGCCAGCAGCTTTCCGGGACAGGGTTCTCAGCCCCAGCATTTT. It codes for CASSFPGQGSQPQHF.

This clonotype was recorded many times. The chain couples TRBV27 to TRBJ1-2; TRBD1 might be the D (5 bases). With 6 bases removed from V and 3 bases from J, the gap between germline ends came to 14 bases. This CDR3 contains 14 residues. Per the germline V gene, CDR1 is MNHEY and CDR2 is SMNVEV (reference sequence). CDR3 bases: TGTGCCAGCAGCCAAGACAGCTTCTACTATGGCTACACCTTC. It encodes CASSQDSFYYGYTF.

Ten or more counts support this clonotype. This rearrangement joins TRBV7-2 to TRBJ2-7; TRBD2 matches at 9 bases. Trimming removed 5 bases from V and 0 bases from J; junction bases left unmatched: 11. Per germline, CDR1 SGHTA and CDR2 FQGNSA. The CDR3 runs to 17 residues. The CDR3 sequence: CASSERASGVSSYEQYF. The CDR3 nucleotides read TGTGCCAGCAGCGAGCGGGCTAGCGGGGTTAGCTCCTACGAGCAGTACTTC. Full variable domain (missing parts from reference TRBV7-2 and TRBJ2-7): GAGVSQSPSNKVTEKGKDVELRCDPISGHTALYWYRQSLGQGLEFLIYFQGNSAPDKSGLPSDRFSAERTGGSVSTLTIQRTQQEDSAVYLCASSERASGVSSYEQYFGPGTRLTVT.

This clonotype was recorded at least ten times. The CDR3 DNA follows: TGTGCCAGCAGCTCTACAGCCTGGCGAGATACGCAGTATTTT. Translating it yields CASSSTAWRDTQYF. This chain links TRBV11-3 with TRBJ2-3; D is ambiguous. The CDR3 has 14 residues. The V gene lost 4 bases and the J gene lost 5 bases, with 13 bases spanning the gap. The germline V gene encodes CDR1 SGHNT and CDR2 YENEEA. The full variable domain, in which reference TRBV11-3 and TRBJ2-3 provide the parts outside the CDR3, is EAGVVQSPRYKIIEKKQPVAFWCNPISGHNTLYWYLQNLGQGPELLIRYENEEAVDDSQLPKDRFSAERLKGVDSTLKIQPAELGDSAVYLCASSSTAWRDTQYFGPGTRLTVL.

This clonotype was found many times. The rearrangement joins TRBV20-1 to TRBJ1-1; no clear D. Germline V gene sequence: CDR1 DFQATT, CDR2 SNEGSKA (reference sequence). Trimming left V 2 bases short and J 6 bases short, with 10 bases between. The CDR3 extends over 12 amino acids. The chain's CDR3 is CSARRGEAEAFF. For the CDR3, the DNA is TGCAGTGCTAGACGGGGAGAAGCTGAAGCTTTCTTT.

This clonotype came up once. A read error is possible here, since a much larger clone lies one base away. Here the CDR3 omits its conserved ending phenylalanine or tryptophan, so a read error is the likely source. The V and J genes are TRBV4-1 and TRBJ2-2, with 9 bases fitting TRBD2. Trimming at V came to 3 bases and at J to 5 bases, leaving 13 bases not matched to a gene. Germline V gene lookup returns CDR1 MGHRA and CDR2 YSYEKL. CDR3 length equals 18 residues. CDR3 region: CASSQGPWGLASTGELFS. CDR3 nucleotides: TGCGCCAGCAGCCAGGGGCCATGGGGACTAGCTTCGACCGGGGAGCTGTTTTCT.

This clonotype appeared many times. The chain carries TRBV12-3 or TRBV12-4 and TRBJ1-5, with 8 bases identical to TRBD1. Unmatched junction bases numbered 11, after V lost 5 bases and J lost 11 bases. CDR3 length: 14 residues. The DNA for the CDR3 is TGTGCCAGCAGTACCATCGGACAGGGCCAAGCCCAGCATTTT. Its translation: CASSTIGQGQAQHF.

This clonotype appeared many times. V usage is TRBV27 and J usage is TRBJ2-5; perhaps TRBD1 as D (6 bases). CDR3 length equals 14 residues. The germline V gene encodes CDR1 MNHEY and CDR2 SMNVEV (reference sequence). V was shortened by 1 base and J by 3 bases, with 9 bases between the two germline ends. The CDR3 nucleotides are TGTGCCAGCAGTTTATTGGGGGCTGAAGAGACCCAGTACTTC. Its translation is CASSLLGAEETQYF.

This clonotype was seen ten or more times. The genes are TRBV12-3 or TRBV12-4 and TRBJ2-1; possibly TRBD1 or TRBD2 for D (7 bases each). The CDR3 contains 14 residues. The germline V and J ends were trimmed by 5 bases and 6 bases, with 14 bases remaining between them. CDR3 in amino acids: CASSPQGTINEQFF. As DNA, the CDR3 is TGTGCCAGCAGTCCACAGGGGACTATCAATGAGCAGTTCTTC.

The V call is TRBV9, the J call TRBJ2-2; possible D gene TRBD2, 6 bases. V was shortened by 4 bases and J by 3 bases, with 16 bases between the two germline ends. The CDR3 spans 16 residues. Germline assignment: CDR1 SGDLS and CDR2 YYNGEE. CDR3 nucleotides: TGTGCCAGCAGCTTCCCTTCCGGGACTTACACCGGGGAGCTGTTTTTT. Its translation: CASSFPSGTYTGELFF.

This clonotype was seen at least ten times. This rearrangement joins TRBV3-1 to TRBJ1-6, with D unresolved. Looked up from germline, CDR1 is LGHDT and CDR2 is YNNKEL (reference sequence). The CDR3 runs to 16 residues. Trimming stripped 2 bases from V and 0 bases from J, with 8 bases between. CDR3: CASSQTGSSYNSPLHF. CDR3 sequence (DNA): TGTGCCAGCAGCCAAACCGGGAGCTCCTATAATTCACCCCTCCACTTT.

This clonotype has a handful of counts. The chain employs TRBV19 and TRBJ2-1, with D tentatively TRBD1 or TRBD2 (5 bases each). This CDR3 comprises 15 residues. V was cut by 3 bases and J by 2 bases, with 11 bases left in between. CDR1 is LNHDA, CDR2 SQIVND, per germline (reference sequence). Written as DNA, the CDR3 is TGTGCCAGTAGTATCCAGAGGGGTGCCTACAATGAGCAGTTCTTC. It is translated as CASSIQRGAYNEQFF.